These T cell receptor beta chains were read from a single sample in a study of T cells after yellow fever vaccination. From the 5' RACE reads, TCRdb called clonotypes with MiXCR, one entry per CDR3 protein. The sample lists around 600,000 distinct CDR3 sequences; about 12% were seen once. Sequencing was performed on PBMCs, taken on the day of the yellow fever booster vaccination. The receptors shown here come from a man aged 25 to 40 who received the YFV17D yellow fever vaccine. CDR3s include the opening cysteine and the closing phenylalanine or tryptophan.

j_call: TRBJ2-1; v_call: TRBV5-1; cdr3_aa: CASSLVDSIWLFF
j_call: TRBJ2-3; v_call: TRBV5-1; cdr3_aa: CASSLGQGFTDTQYF
j_call: TRBJ1-6; v_call: TRBV6-2/TRBV6-3; cdr3_aa: CASSYRESPLHF
j_call: TRBJ2-3; v_call: TRBV20-1; cdr3_aa: CSAPLPGQGTDTQYF
j_call: TRBJ2-7; v_call: TRBV5-6; cdr3_aa: CASTAFSGAYEQYF
j_call: TRBJ2-7; v_call: TRBV7-8; cdr3_aa: CASSLVRLAGSQEQYF
j_call: TRBJ2-7; v_call: TRBV7-8; cdr3_aa: CASSSLGDRTYEQYF
j_call: TRBJ2-3; v_call: TRBV15; cdr3_aa: CATSKLAGEDTQYF
j_call: TRBJ2-7; v_call: TRBV4-2; cdr3_aa: CASSQELAGGPYEQYF
j_call: TRBJ2-2; v_call: TRBV9; cdr3_aa: CASSGRNPASGELFF
j_call: TRBJ2-7; v_call: TRBV19; cdr3_aa: CASSIMAGEQYF
j_call: TRBJ2-1; v_call: TRBV18; cdr3_aa: CASSRLAGGPSNEQFF
j_call: TRBJ2-7; v_call: TRBV19; cdr3_aa: CASSTRTRGFYEQYF
j_call: TRBJ2-1; v_call: TRBV5-1; cdr3_aa: CASSRGPGGRHNEQFF
j_call: TRBJ2-3; v_call: TRBV28; cdr3_aa: CASDHGDTQYF
j_call: TRBJ2-1; v_call: TRBV6-4; cdr3_aa: CASSRIGGAYNEQFF
j_call: TRBJ2-5; v_call: TRBV25-1; cdr3_aa: CASSILDQETQYF
j_call: TRBJ2-1; v_call: TRBV7-2; cdr3_aa: CASSLSRIQQFF
j_call: TRBJ1-2; v_call: TRBV27; cdr3_aa: CASSLDPGIDGYTF
j_call: TRBJ2-1; v_call: TRBV29-1; cdr3_aa: CSVPSGESYNEQFF
j_call: TRBJ1-1; v_call: TRBV12-3/TRBV12-4; cdr3_aa: CASSRKGGTEAFF
j_call: TRBJ1-6; v_call: TRBV3-1; cdr3_aa: CASSPLGTLHF
j_call: TRBJ1-5; v_call: TRBV20-1; cdr3_aa: CSAPRGQSGNQPQHF
j_call: TRBJ2-1; v_call: TRBV12-3/TRBV12-4; cdr3_aa: CASSPIGGRFYNEQFF
j_call: TRBJ2-1; v_call: TRBV11-2; cdr3_aa: CASSSRDLGQSYNEQFF
j_call: TRBJ2-1; v_call: TRBV11-2; cdr3_aa: CASSLARLSYNEQFF
j_call: TRBJ2-7; v_call: TRBV6-1; cdr3_aa: CASRGIAGGGYEQYF
j_call: TRBJ2-1; v_call: TRBV28; cdr3_aa: CASTRRTSGRNEQFF